These 25 T cell receptor beta chains originate from one sample sequenced in a study of response to subunit inactivated influenza vaccine. One entry per CDR3 protein results from TCRdb running MiXCR on the RT-PCR reads. Among some 500,000 distinct CDR3 sequences listed, about 17% were seen once. Sequencing was performed on CD4+ T cells sorted from PBMCs, taken about 23 months after vaccination. The receptors originated from a man aged 50-75 years who received an inactivated influenza vaccine.

This clonotype was observed a few times. The CDR3 here is CSASLAGGYNEQFF. The CDR3 coding sequence is TGCAGTGCCAGCCTAGCGGGGGGCTACAATGAGCAGTTCTTC. The chain combines TRBV20-1 with TRBJ2-1; TRBD2 aligns across 11 bases. Per the germline V gene, CDR1 is DFQATT and CDR2 is SNEGSKA (reference sequence). This CDR3 spans 14 amino acids. With V trimmed by 6 bases and J by 3 bases, 4 bases remained unmatched.

The V and J genes are TRBV5-1 and TRBJ1-3; D is uncertain. This CDR3 spans 13 amino acids. Germline V lookup: CDR1 SGHRS, CDR2 YFSETQ. The V end lost 4 bases, the J end lost 7 bases, and 12 bases lay between the germline ends. CDR3 DNA sequence: TGCGCCAGCAGCCCGGATCCTGCGAACACCATATATTTT. It translates to CASSPDPANTIYF.

V is TRBV5-1 and J is TRBJ2-2; D possibly corresponds to TRBD2 (5 bases). CDR1 SGHRS and CDR2 YFSETQ come from the germline V gene. The CDR3 is made up of 15 amino acids. V gave up 1 base and J gave up 3 bases, with 10 bases separating them. CDR3 sequence: CASSLRGFDTGELFF. The DNA for the CDR3 is TGCGCCAGCAGCTTGCGGGGTTTTGACACCGGGGAGCTGTTTTTT.

A few counts support this clonotype. The chain carries TRBV14 and TRBJ2-7; TRBD2 matches at 7 bases. The CDR3 is 13 amino acids. V gave up 4 bases and J gave up 2 bases; unmatched junction bases: 2. The V gene's germline CDR1 is SGHDN and CDR2 FVKESK. The CDR3 bases are TGTGCCAGCAGCCGGGGGGGGGCCTACGAGCAGTACTTC. The encoded protein is CASSRGGAYEQYF.

This clonotype has at least ten counts. In nucleotides, the CDR3 is TGCGCCAGCAGCCTTAGCGGGGGATGGACAGATACGCAGTATTTT. Translated, it gives CASSLSGGWTDTQYF. The rearrangement joins TRBV5-1 to TRBJ2-3; 9 bases align to TRBD2. CDR3 length: 15 residues. V dropped 4 bases and J dropped 3; count of bases not matched to a gene: 6. Germline V lookup: CDR1 SGHRS, CDR2 YFSETQ.

The V gene is TRBV20-1, the J gene TRBJ1-2, with D possibly TRBD1 on 6 matching bases. This CDR3 contains 11 residues. Between the trimmed V and J ends, which lost 5 bases and 13 bases, there was a span of 17 bases. Germline CDR1 and CDR2: DFQATT and SNEGSKA (reference sequence). In DNA, the CDR3 is TGCAGTGCTCCACGGACAGACCGCCCCACCTTC. Protein sequence: CSAPRTDRPTF.

The chain combines TRBV6-5 with TRBJ2-3; no clear D. Germline-derived CDR1 and CDR2 are MNHEY and SVGAGI. CDR3 length: 14 amino acids. Trimming removed 4 bases from V and 4 bases from J, with 12 bases in between. The chain's CDR3 is CASSFKAGADTQYF. The CDR3 DNA sequence: TGTGCCAGCAGTTTTAAAGCTGGGGCAGATACGCAGTATTTT.

The CDR3 loop is CSVEDLASFQFF. In nucleotides, the CDR3 is TGCAGCGTTGAAGATCTAGCGTCTTTTCAGTTCTTC. J is TRBJ2-1 and V is TRBV29-1; TRBD2 is a possible D gene (6 bases). V was trimmed by 0 bases and J by 13 bases, leaving 13 bases between them. The germline gives CDR1 SQVTM, CDR2 ANQGSEA. The CDR3 runs to 12 residues.

This clonotype has at least ten counts. The rearrangement joins TRBV5-1 to TRBJ2-1, with D possibly matching TRBD1 (5 bases). CDR1 and CDR2 from the germline V gene are SGHRS and YFSETQ. The length of the CDR3 is 16 residues. V lost 0 bases to trimming and J lost 3 bases, with 13 bases between them. CDR3 sequence: CASSLEAGAVYNEQFF. The CDR3 DNA reads as TGCGCCAGCAGCTTGGAGGCTGGGGCGGTCTACAATGAGCAGTTCTTC.

This clonotype was seen a few times. This chain joins TRBV7-8 and TRBJ1-1; 9 bases align to TRBD1. Germline trimming cut 6 bases from V and 5 bases from J; bases unmatched to any gene: 4. The CDR3 sequence is 13 residues long. Looked up from germline, CDR1 is SGHVS and CDR2 is FQNEAQ. This chain's CDR3 is CASRVDRGTEAFF. Here the CDR3 DNA reads TGTGCCAGCAGAGTAGACAGGGGGACTGAAGCTTTCTTT. Variable domain in full (rest from reference TRBV7-8 and TRBJ1-1): GAGVSQSPRYKVAKRGQDVALRCDPISGHVSLFWYQQALGQGPEFLTYFQNEAQLDKSGLPSDRFFAERPEGSVSTLKIQRTQQEDSAVYLCASRVDRGTEAFFGQGTRLTVV.

The gene calls are TRBV28 and TRBJ2-6; the D gene is possibly TRBD1 (6 bases). The ends were cut back, 3 bases at V and 0 bases at J, with 15 bases in the middle. The germline V gene has CDR1 MDHEN and CDR2 SYDVKM. There are 18 residues in the CDR3. The CDR3 reads CASSLPGTSRSGANVLTF. The CDR3 nucleotides read TGTGCCAGCAGTTTGCCCGGGACAAGCCGCTCTGGGGCCAACGTCCTGACTTTC.

This clonotype has just a few counts. The rearrangement joins TRBV3-1 to TRBJ2-5; D remains unclear. V was shortened by 1 base and J by 5 bases, with 8 bases between the two germline ends. The CDR3 contains 13 residues. Per germline, CDR1 LGHDT and CDR2 YNNKEL (reference sequence). The CDR3 reads CASSQAAVETQYF. In DNA form, the CDR3 reads TGTGCCAGCAGCCAAGCGGCAGTTGAGACCCAGTACTTC.

This clonotype was recorded a few times. The V gene is TRBV12-3 or TRBV12-4, the J gene TRBJ2-5; the match to TRBD1 covers 9 bases. The ends lost 7 bases at V and 7 bases at J; junction bases unmatched: 7. This CDR3 spans 13 amino acids. CDR3 sequence: CASIRTGERTQYF. The CDR3 region has the DNA TGTGCCAGCATTCGGACAGGGGAACGGACCCAGTACTTC.

This clonotype was recorded a few times. The chain joins TRBV28 to TRBJ2-7, with 8 positions matching TRBD2. Germline V CDR1 and CDR2: MDHEN, SYDVKM. The V segment lost 5 bases and the J segment 7 bases; nucleotides outside the gene matches: 4. The CDR3 extends over 12 amino acids. Here the CDR3 DNA reads TGTGCCAGCAGTCGGGAGGGATGGGAGCAGTACTTC. It codes for CASSREGWEQYF.

This clonotype occurred a few times. The rearrangement links TRBV20-1 to TRBJ1-5, with a possible D match to TRBD1 (6 bases). V was cut by 6 bases and J by 16 bases, with 19 bases left in between. The CDR3 runs 11 residues. Germline V gene sequence: CDR1 DFQATT, CDR2 SNEGSKA (reference sequence). The CDR3 DNA sequence: TGCAGTGCAAACCTCGGGGACATAAAACATTTT. Protein sequence: CSANLGDIKHF.

This rearrangement joins TRBV20-1 to TRBJ1-3; D remains unclear. The CDR3 spans 12 residues. Per germline, CDR1 DFQATT and CDR2 SNEGSKA (reference sequence). Trimming cost V 4 bases and J 4 bases, with 8 bases left between them. In DNA, the CDR3 is TGCAGTGCTACCCCCGGGGGAAACACCATATATTTT. Translating gives CSATPGGNTIYF.

This chain connects TRBV6-1 to TRBJ2-5, with 8 bases fitting TRBD1. With V trimmed by 3 bases and J by 7 bases, 7 bases remained unmatched. There are 14 residues in the CDR3. CDR1 MNHNS and CDR2 SASEGT come from the germline V gene. The CDR3: CASSDVWTGTTQYF. The CDR3 DNA is TGTGCCAGCAGTGACGTCTGGACAGGGACGACCCAGTACTTC.

This chain connects TRBV12-3 or TRBV12-4 to TRBJ2-7; possibly TRBD2 for D (5 bases). V was cut by 7 bases and J by 7 bases, with 17 bases left in between. The CDR3 runs 13 residues. The chain's CDR3 is CASKPMAPGEQYF. CDR3 DNA: TGTGCCAGCAAACCTATGGCCCCGGGGGAGCAGTACTTC.

This sequence joins TRBV20-1 and TRBJ2-3, with TRBD2 identical over 10 bases. V lost 5 bases and J lost 1; bases outside the gene matches: 6. Germline loops: CDR1 DFQATT, CDR2 SNEGSKA (reference sequence). This CDR3 is built from 15 residues. In DNA form, the CDR3 reads TGCAGTGCTGCCCCCGGACTAGCGGGCACAGATACGCAGTATTTT. Translated: CSAAPGLAGTDTQYF.

The J gene is TRBJ2-2, the V gene TRBV5-6; 9 bases fit TRBD1. The CDR3 is 16 residues long. The ends lost 4 bases at V and 8 bases at J; junction bases unmatched: 12. CDR1 SGHDT and CDR2 YYEEEE come from the germline V gene. CDR3 sequence (DNA): TGTGCCAGCAGCGACGTATACAGGGGGCCCGGAGGGGAGCTGTTTTTT. Its protein product is CASSDVYRGPGGELFF.

The CDR3 nucleotides are TGTGCCAGCAGCCCGTCGGGCTCTACCACTAATGAAAAACTGTTTTTT. It specifies CASSPSGSTTNEKLFF. The rearrangement joins TRBV4-2 to TRBJ1-4; D ambiguous. V was clipped by 4 bases and J by 2 bases, with 14 bases between them. The CDR3 consists of 16 residues. Per the germline V gene, CDR1 is LGHNA and CDR2 is YNFKEQ.

The chain couples TRBV10-2 to TRBJ2-1, with D possibly matching TRBD2 (6 bases). The CDR3 extends over 18 amino acids. The germline V and J ends were trimmed by 6 bases and 2 bases, with 23 bases remaining between them. Per the germline V gene, CDR1 is WSHSY and CDR2 is SAAADI. In DNA form, the CDR3 reads TGCGCCAGCAGGAATCCCTGGGTTGGGGGGATCACCTACAATGAGCAGTTCTTC. As protein: CASRNPWVGGITYNEQFF.

This clonotype was picked up many times. V is TRBV24-1 and J is TRBJ1-2; 7 positions match TRBD1. Germline CDR1 and CDR2: KGHDR and SFDVKD. The CDR3 extends over 13 amino acids. The V gene end was trimmed by 7 bases and the J gene end by 3 bases; junction bases not matched to a gene: 4. The CDR3 DNA is TGTGCCACCAGAGGAGGGGGCGACTATGGCTACACCTTC. Translation: CATRGGGDYGYTF.

This chain connects TRBV7-8 to TRBJ2-3; 8 nucleotides align to TRBD2. This CDR3 has 16 amino acids. The V segment lost 5 bases and the J segment 0 bases; nucleotides outside the gene matches: 7. CDR1 is SGHVS and CDR2 is FQNEAQ in the germline V gene. CDR3 region: CASSPRGGTSTDTQYF. CDR3 coding DNA: TGTGCCAGCAGCCCCCGGGGGGGAACAAGCACAGATACGCAGTATTTT.

V gene TRBV6-1 combines with J gene TRBJ2-5; D is ambiguous. Between the trimmed V and J ends, which lost 0 bases and 2 bases, there was a span of 10 bases. The germline gives CDR1 MNHNS, CDR2 SASEGT. The CDR3 is 15 amino acids. The CDR3 bases are TGTGCCAGCAGTGAAGCGAACTTGCGGCAAGAGACCCAGTACTTC. It yields the protein CASSEANLRQETQYF.